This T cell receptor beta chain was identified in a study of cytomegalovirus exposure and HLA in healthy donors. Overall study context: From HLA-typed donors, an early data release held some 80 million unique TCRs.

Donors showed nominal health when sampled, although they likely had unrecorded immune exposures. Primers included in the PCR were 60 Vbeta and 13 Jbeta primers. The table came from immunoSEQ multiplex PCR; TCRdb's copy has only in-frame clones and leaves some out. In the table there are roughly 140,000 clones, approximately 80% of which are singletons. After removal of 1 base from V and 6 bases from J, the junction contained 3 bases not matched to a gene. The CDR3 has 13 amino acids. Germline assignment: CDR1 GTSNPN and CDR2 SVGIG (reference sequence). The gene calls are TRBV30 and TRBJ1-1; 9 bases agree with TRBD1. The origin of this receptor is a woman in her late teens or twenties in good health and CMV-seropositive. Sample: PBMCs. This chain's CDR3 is CAWSGGQGAEAFF. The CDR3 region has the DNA TGTGCCTGGAGTGGGGGACAGGGCGCTGAAGCTTTCTTT.